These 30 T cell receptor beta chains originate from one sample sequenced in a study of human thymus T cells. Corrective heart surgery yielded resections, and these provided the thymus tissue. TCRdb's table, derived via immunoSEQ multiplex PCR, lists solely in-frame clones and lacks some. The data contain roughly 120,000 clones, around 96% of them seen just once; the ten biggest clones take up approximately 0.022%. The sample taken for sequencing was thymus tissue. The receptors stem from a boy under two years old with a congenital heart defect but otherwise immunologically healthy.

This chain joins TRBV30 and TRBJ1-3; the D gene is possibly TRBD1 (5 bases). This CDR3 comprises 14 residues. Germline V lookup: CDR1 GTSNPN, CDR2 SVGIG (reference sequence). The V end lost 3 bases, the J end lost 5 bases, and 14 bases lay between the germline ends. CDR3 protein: CAWRWRGARNTIYF. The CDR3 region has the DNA TGTGCCTGGAGGTGGAGGGGAGCTCGAAACACCATATATTTT.

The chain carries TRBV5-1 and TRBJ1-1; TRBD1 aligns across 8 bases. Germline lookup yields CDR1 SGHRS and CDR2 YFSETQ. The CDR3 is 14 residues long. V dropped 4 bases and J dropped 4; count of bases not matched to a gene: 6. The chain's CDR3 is CASSTHRGATEAFF. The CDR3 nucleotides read TGCGCCAGCAGCACCCACAGGGGGGCCACTGAAGCTTTCTTT.

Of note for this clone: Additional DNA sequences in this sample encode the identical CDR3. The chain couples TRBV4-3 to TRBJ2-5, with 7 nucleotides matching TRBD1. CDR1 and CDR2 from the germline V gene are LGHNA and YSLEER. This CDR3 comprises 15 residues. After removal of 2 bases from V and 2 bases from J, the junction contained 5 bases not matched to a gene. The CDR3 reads CASSQQDRPQETQYF. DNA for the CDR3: TGCGCCAGCAGCCAACAGGACAGGCCGCAAGAGACCCAGTACTTC.

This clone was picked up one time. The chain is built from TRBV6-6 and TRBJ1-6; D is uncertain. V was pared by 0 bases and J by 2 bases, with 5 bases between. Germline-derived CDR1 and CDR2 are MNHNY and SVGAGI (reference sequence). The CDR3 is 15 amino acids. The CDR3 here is CASSYSTTYNSPLHF. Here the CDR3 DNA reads TGTGCCAGCAGTTACTCGACAACCTATAATTCACCCCTCCACTTT.

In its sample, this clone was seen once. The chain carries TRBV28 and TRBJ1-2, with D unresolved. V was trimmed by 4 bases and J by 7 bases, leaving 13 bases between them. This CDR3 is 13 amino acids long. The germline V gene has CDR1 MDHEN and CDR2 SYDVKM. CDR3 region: CASSSVLARGYTF. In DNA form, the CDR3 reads TGTGCCAGCAGTTCTGTTCTAGCTCGTGGCTACACCTTC.

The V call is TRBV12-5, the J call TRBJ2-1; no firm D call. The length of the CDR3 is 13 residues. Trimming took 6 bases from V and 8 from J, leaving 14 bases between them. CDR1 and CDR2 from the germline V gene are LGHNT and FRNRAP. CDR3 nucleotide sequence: TGTGCTAGTGGGTCGTCCAGGACGGATGAGCAGTTCTTC. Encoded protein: CASGSSRTDEQFF.

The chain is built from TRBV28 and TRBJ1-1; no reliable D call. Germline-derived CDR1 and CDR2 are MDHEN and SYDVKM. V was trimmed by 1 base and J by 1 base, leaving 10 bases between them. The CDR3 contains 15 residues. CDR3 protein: CASSLSTDGNTEAFF. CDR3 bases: TGTGCCAGCAGTTTATCAACGGACGGGAACACTGAAGCTTTCTTT. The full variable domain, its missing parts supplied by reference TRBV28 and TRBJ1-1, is DVKVTQSSRYLVKRTGEKVFLECVQDMDHENMFWYRQDPGLGLRLIYFSYDVKMKEKGDIPEGYSVSREKKERFSLILESASTNQTSMYLCASSLSTDGNTEAFFGQGTRLTVV.

In DNA form, the CDR3 reads TGCGCCAGCAGCCAAGATTGGACTAGCGGCGTCAACACCGGGGAGCTGTTTTTT. Translation: CASSQDWTSGVNTGELFF. The gene calls are TRBV4-1 and TRBJ2-2; 10 nucleotides align to TRBD2. V shed 0 bases, J shed 2 bases, and the junction held 6 bases outside the gene matches. The CDR3 contains 18 residues. Germline lookup yields CDR1 MGHRA and CDR2 YSYEKL.

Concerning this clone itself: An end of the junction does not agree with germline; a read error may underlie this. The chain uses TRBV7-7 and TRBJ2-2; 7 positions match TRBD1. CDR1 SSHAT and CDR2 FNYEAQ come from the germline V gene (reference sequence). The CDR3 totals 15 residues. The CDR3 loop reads CASSPGTENTGELFF. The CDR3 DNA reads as TGTGCTAGCAGCCCCGGGACAGAGAACACCGGGGAGCTGTTTTTT.

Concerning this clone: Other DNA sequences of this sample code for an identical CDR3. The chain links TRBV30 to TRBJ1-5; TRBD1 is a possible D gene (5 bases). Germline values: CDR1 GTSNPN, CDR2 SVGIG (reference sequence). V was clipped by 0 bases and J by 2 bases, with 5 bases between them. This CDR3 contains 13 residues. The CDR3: CAWSVGGNQPQHF. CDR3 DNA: TGTGCCTGGAGTGTAGGGGGCAATCAGCCCCAGCATTTT.

DNA of the CDR3: TGCGCCAGCACCCGACAGGGCGGTTATAATTCACCCCTCCACTTT. Protein: CASTRQGGYNSPLHF. This rearrangement joins TRBV10-2 to TRBJ1-6; 7 bases agree with TRBD1. V gave up 7 bases and J gave up 4 bases; unmatched junction bases: 7. The CDR3 is 15 residues long. Germline-derived CDR1 and CDR2 are WSHSY and SAAADI.

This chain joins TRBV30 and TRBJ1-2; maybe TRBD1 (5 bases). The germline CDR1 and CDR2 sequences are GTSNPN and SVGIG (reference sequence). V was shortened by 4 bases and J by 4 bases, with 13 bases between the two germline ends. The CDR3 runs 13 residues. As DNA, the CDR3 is TGTGCCTGGACAGTGGGGGGGACCTATGGCTACACCTTC. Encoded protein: CAWTVGGTYGYTF. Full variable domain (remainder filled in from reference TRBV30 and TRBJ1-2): SQTIHQWPATLVQPVGSPLSLECTVEGTSNPNLYWYRQAAGRGLQLLFYSVGIGQISSEVPQNLSASRPQDRQFILSSKKLLLSDSGFYLCAWTVGGTYGYTFGSGTRLTVV.

The CDR3 DNA reads as TGTGCCAGCAGCTTGGGGTCTGACGACGAGCAGTACTTC. Translated: CASSLGSDDEQYF. The chain employs TRBV5-4 and TRBJ2-7, with D hard to call. CDR3 length equals 13 residues. The ends were cut back, 0 bases at V and 5 bases at J, with 9 bases in the middle. Germline loops: CDR1 SGHNT, CDR2 YYREEE (reference sequence).

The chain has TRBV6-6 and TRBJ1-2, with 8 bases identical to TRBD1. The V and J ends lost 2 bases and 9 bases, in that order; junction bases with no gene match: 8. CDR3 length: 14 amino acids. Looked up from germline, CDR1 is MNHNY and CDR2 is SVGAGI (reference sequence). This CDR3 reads CASSYVQGDLSYTF. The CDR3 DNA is TGTGCCAGCAGTTACGTACAGGGGGATTTGAGCTACACCTTC.

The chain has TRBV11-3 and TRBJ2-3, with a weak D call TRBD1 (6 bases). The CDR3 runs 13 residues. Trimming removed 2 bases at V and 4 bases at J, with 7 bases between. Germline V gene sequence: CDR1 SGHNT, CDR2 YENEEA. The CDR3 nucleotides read TGTGCCAGCAGCTTAAAGGGGGCAGATACGCAGTATTTT. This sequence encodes CASSLKGADTQYF.

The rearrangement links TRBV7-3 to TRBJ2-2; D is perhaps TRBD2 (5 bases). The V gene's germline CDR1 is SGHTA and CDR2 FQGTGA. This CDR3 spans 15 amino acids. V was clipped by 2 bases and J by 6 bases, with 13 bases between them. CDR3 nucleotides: TGTGCCAGCAGCTTAGGGGAGCGCGAGGCCGGGGAGCTGTTTTTT. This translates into CASSLGEREAGELFF.

The CDR3 spells CASSQGGATNEKLFF. As DNA, the CDR3 is TGCGCCAGCAGCCAAGGTGGGGCAACTAATGAAAAACTGTTTTTT. The V and J genes are TRBV4-1 and TRBJ1-4; no firm D call. CDR1 is MGHRA and CDR2 is YSYEKL in the germline V gene. Trimming left V 1 base short and J 0 bases short, with 6 bases between. This CDR3 spans 15 amino acids.

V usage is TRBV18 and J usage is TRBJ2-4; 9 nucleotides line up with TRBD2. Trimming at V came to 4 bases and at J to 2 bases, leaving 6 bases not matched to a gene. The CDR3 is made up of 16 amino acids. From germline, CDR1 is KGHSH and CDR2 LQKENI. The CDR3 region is CASSRSGGSSKNIQYF. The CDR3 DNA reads TGTGCCAGCTCACGAAGCGGGGGGTCTTCCAAAAACATTCAGTACTTC.

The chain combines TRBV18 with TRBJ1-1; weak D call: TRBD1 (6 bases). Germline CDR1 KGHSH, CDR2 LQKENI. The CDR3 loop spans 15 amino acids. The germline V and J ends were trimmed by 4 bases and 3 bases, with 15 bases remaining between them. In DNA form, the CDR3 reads TGTGCCAGCTCACGAAAGAGCAGGGGAGACACTGAAGCTTTCTTT. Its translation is CASSRKSRGDTEAFF.

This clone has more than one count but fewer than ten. The CDR3 DNA is TGTGCCAGCAGCCAAGTGGCCACGGGGGGCTTATATAAAGAGACCCAGTACTTC. Translation: CASSQVATGGLYKETQYF. This chain links TRBV4-2 with TRBJ2-5; a possible D gene is TRBD2 (7 bases). Germline-derived CDR1 and CDR2 are LGHNA and YNFKEQ. Trimming stripped 1 base from V and 3 bases from J, with 21 bases between. The CDR3 is 18 residues long.

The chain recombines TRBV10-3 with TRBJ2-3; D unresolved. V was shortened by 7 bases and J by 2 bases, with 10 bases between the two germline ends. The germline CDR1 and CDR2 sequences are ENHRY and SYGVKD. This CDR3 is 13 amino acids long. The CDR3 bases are TGTGCCATCACAGGTTCGCTCACAGATACGCAGTATTTT. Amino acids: CAITGSLTDTQYF.

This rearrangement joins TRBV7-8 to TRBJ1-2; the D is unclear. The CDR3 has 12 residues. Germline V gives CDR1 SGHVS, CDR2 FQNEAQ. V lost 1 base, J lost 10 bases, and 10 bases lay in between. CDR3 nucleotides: TGTGCCAGCAGCTTAGAGGCCCCTGACTACACCTTC. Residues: CASSLEAPDYTF.

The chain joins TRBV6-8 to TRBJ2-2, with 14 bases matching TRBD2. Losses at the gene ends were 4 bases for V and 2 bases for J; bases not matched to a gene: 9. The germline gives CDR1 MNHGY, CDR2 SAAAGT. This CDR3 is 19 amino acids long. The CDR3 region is CASSSPGTSGGLNTGELFF. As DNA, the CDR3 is TGTGCCAGCAGTTCCCCCGGGACTAGCGGGGGACTTAACACCGGGGAGCTGTTTTTT.

The CDR3 DNA follows: TGTGCCAGCAGTTTTGCCCAGGGAAGTGAAAAACTGTTTTTT. It encodes CASSFAQGSEKLFF. The rearrangement links TRBV27 to TRBJ1-4; perhaps TRBD1 as D (5 bases). CDR1 and CDR2 from the germline V gene are MNHEY and SMNVEV (reference sequence). V was cut by 3 bases and J by 7 bases, with 12 bases left in between. This CDR3 spans 14 amino acids.

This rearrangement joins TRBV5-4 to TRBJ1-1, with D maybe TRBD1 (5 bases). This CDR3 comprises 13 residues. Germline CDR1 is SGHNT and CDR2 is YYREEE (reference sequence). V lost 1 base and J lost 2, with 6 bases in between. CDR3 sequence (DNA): TGTGCCAGCAGCTTGCAGGGAAACACTGAAGCTTTCTTT. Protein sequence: CASSLQGNTEAFF.

Here the CDR3 reads CSVEQGADGNTIYF. In nucleotides, the CDR3 is TGCAGCGTTGAACAGGGTGCGGATGGAAACACCATATATTTT. V and J are TRBV29-1 and TRBJ1-3; D possibly corresponds to TRBD1 (5 bases). This CDR3 contains 14 residues. CDR1 is SQVTM, CDR2 ANQGSEA, per germline. The ends were cut back, 2 bases at V and 3 bases at J, with 11 bases in the middle.

CDR3 protein: CASSLWGVYGYTF. In DNA form, the CDR3 reads TGCGCCAGCAGCCTCTGGGGGGTATATGGCTACACCTTC. This chain connects TRBV4-1 to TRBJ1-2; a weak D match, TRBD1 (5 bases). Deletions cut 4 bases from V and 5 bases from J, with 11 bases between. The CDR3 is 13 amino acids. Germline loops: CDR1 MGHRA, CDR2 YSYEKL.

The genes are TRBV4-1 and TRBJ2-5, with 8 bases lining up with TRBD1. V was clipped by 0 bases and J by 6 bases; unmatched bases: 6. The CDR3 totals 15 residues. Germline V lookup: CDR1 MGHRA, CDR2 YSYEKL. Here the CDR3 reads CASSQDQHRGKTQYF. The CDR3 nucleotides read TGCGCCAGCAGCCAAGATCAGCACAGGGGGAAGACCCAGTACTTC.

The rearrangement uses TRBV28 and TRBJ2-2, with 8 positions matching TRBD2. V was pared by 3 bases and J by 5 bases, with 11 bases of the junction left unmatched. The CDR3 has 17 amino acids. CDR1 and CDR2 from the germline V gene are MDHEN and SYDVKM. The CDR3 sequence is CASSFQAGAIRTGELFF. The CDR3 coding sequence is TGTGCCAGCAGTTTCCAAGCGGGGGCGATAAGGACCGGGGAGCTGTTTTTT. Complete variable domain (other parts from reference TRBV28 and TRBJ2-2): DVKVTQSSRYLVKRTGEKVFLECVQDMDHENMFWYRQDPGLGLRLIYFSYDVKMKEKGDIPEGYSVSREKKERFSLILESASTNQTSMYLCASSFQAGAIRTGELFFGEGSRLTVL.

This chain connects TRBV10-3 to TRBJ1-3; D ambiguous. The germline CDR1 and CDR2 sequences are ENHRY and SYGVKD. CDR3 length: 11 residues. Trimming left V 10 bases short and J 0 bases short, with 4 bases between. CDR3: CATCSGNTIYF. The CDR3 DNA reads TGTGCCACCTGCTCTGGAAACACCATATATTTT.